Following are 27 T cell receptor beta chains from one sample sequenced in a study of OX40 agonist ivuxolimab in advanced cancers. TCRdb's table, derived via immunoSEQ multiplex PCR, lists solely in-frame clones and lacks some. The table lists 80,000 to 100,000 clones, around nine tenths of them singletons. Material: CD4+ or CD8+ T cells sorted from blood, obtained in a trial of the OX40 agonist ivuxolimab. These TCRs come from an adult with an advanced solid tumor such as melanoma, head and neck, liver or kidney cancer.

This chain uses TRBV27 with TRBJ1-2; 8 bases are a match to TRBD1. This CDR3 spans 14 amino acids. CDR1 and CDR2 from the germline V gene are MNHEY and SMNVEV (reference sequence). V gave up 5 bases and J gave up 2 bases; unmatched junction bases: 4. The CDR3 sequence: CASSATGANYGYTF. DNA for the CDR3: TGTGCCAGCAGTGCGACAGGGGCCAACTATGGCTACACCTTC.

This clone was counted once. This chain joins TRBV7-3 and TRBJ2-3, with 10 positions matching TRBD1. The CDR3 contains 15 residues. V lost 2 bases to trimming and J lost 4 bases; unmatched junction nucleotides: 3. The germline V gene encodes CDR1 SGHTA and CDR2 FQGTGA. The CDR3 DNA reads TGTGCCAGCAGCTTAGACAGGGGGCTTTCAGATACGCAGTATTTT. Translated, it gives CASSLDRGLSDTQYF.

The rearrangement joins TRBV5-8 to TRBJ2-3; 10 bases are shared with TRBD2. Germline V gives CDR1 SGHTS, CDR2 YDEGEE. The CDR3 has 15 residues. V lost 4 bases and J lost 6; bases outside the gene matches: 8. In DNA, the CDR3 is TGTGCCAGCAGCCTACAGCGGGGGGGAGAGGATACGCAGTATTTT. Translation: CASSLQRGGEDTQYF.

This chain joins TRBV12-5 and TRBJ2-5; 7 bases fit TRBD2. The CDR3 totals 15 residues. CDR1 is LGHNT and CDR2 is FRNRAP in the germline V gene. Losses at the gene ends were 8 bases for V and 7 bases for J; bases not matched to a gene: 16. The CDR3 region has the DNA TGTGCTAGTTCCGCGGCTTGGGGGGGTCAGATGACCCAGTACTTC. This sequence encodes CASSAAWGGQMTQYF. Full variable domain (rest looked up from reference TRBV12-5 and TRBJ2-5): DARVTQTPRHKVTEMGQEVTMRCQPILGHNTVFWYRQTMMQGLELLAYFRNRAPLDDSGMPKDRFSAEMPDATLATLKIQPSEPRDSAVYFCASSAAWGGQMTQYFGPGTRLLVL.

The chain links TRBV19 to TRBJ2-7; TRBD2 matches 13 bases. Germline V gene lookup returns CDR1 LNHDA and CDR2 SQIVND (reference sequence). The CDR3 is made up of 18 amino acids. V dropped 6 bases and J dropped 0; count of bases not matched to a gene: 11. As DNA, the CDR3 is TGTGCCAGTAGCTTCGGGACTAGCGGGGTGTCGCTCTCCTACGAGCAGTACTTC. This sequence encodes CASSFGTSGVSLSYEQYF.

The genes are TRBV30 and TRBJ2-1, with no clear D. This CDR3 comprises 11 residues. V was shortened by 6 bases and J by 4 bases, with 7 bases between the two germline ends. Germline lookup yields CDR1 GTSNPN and CDR2 SVGIG (reference sequence). CDR3 sequence: CACQWYNEQFF. The CDR3 DNA reads TGTGCCTGCCAGTGGTACAATGAGCAGTTCTTC.

The chain links TRBV7-9 to TRBJ1-1; D unclear. CDR1 is SEHNR and CDR2 is FQNEAQ in the germline V gene (reference sequence). There are 13 residues in the CDR3. V lost 8 bases and J lost 1, with 11 bases in between. The CDR3 sequence: CASALNPNTEAFF. The CDR3 DNA reads as TGTGCCAGCGCTCTCAACCCGAACACTGAAGCTTTCTTT.

The rearrangement joins TRBV9 to TRBJ1-2, with 10 positions matching TRBD1. CDR1 and CDR2 from the germline V gene are SGDLS and YYNGEE. Trimming cost V 3 bases and J 7 bases; bases outside gene matches: 9. The CDR3 consists of 15 residues. CDR3 region: CASSEPTGGWGGYTF. The CDR3 DNA follows: TGTGCCAGCAGCGAACCGACAGGGGGCTGGGGTGGCTACACCTTC.

The genes are TRBV2 and TRBJ1-2; no firm D call. Germline loops: CDR1 SNHLY, CDR2 FYNNEI. Trimming shortened V by 3 bases and J by 4 bases, and 9 bases separated the two germline ends. The CDR3 is 13 amino acids. The CDR3 DNA reads TGTGCCAGCAGTGAGTGGGCAGCCTATGGCTACACCTTC. Translation gives CASSEWAAYGYTF.

The chain has TRBV19 and TRBJ2-1; D perhaps matches TRBD2 (5 bases). Trimming removed 0 bases at V and 7 bases at J, with 22 bases between. Germline CDR1 is LNHDA and CDR2 is SQIVND (reference sequence). The CDR3 loop spans 18 amino acids. The chain's CDR3 is CASSIEFGRGKGTNEQFF. CDR3 DNA sequence: TGTGCCAGTAGTATAGAGTTTGGACGGGGAAAAGGTACTAATGAGCAGTTCTTC.

The rearrangement joins TRBV10-3 to TRBJ2-7; 7 nucleotides align to TRBD2. J was trimmed by 0 bases and V by 3 bases; bases with no gene match: 5. Germline assignment: CDR1 ENHRY and CDR2 SYGVKD. The CDR3 covers 15 residues. The CDR3 sequence: CAISDRDYYSYEQYF. Here the CDR3 DNA reads TGTGCCATCAGTGATCGGGACTACTACTCCTACGAGCAGTACTTC.

The rearrangement uses TRBV6-5 and TRBJ2-3; D is unclear. This CDR3 is 15 amino acids long. Deletions cut 2 bases from V and 3 bases from J, with 12 bases between. The V gene's germline CDR1 is MNHEY and CDR2 SVGAGI. The CDR3 is CASSYGASGTDTQYF. CDR3 nucleotide sequence: TGTGCCAGCAGTTACGGAGCGAGTGGAACAGATACGCAGTATTTT.

This clone has just one count. The chain joins TRBV6-4 to TRBJ2-1; 11 positions match TRBD2. V dropped 8 bases and J dropped 15; count of bases not matched to a gene: 12. The CDR3 contains 13 residues. Per germline, CDR1 MRHNA and CDR2 SNTAGT. For the CDR3, the DNA is TGTGCCAGCCGACTAGCGGGGTGTCCCCGAGGGTTCTTC. This sequence encodes CASRLAGCPRGFF.

The chain employs TRBV9 and TRBJ2-7, with D possibly TRBD2 on 6 matching bases. From germline, CDR1 is SGDLS and CDR2 YYNGEE. V shed 3 bases and J shed 3 bases, with 13 bases lying between them. The CDR3 covers 14 residues. The CDR3, as DNA: TGTGCCAGCAGCGCCTCCGGGGGTTTCTACGAGCAGTACTTC. Encoded protein: CASSASGGFYEQYF.

In its sample, this clone was seen once. This sequence joins TRBV27 and TRBJ1-1, with a tentative D call TRBD1 (6 bases). With 7 bases removed from V and 4 bases from J, the gap between germline ends came to 13 bases. CDR3 length: 13 residues. Per the germline V gene, CDR1 is MNHEY and CDR2 is SMNVEV (reference sequence). The CDR3 sequence: CASTSQGGTEAFF. For the CDR3, the DNA is TGTGCCAGCACCTCACAAGGGGGCACTGAAGCTTTCTTT.

The chain joins TRBV5-1 to TRBJ2-3, with D uncertain. The CDR3 totals 14 residues. From germline, CDR1 is SGHRS and CDR2 YFSETQ. V gave up 0 bases and J gave up 7 bases, with 12 bases separating them. CDR3 sequence: CASSLGPPEHTQYF. As DNA, the CDR3 is TGCGCCAGCAGCTTGGGGCCACCGGAGCATACGCAGTATTTT.

This sequence joins TRBV27 and TRBJ2-2; 7 bases fit TRBD1. The CDR3 is 14 amino acids. Germline V gene data show CDR1 as MNHEY and CDR2 as SMNVEV (reference sequence). V lost 8 bases to trimming and J lost 1 base; unmatched junction nucleotides: 4. As DNA, the CDR3 is TGTGCCAGCTCCAGGGGGAGGAACACCGGGGAGCTGTTTTTT. This gives the protein CASSRGRNTGELFF.

This chain uses TRBV7-9 with TRBJ2-5, with D perhaps TRBD2 (6 bases). Germline assignment: CDR1 SEHNR and CDR2 FQNEAQ (reference sequence). Between the trimmed V and J ends, which lost 5 bases and 0 bases, there was a span of 10 bases. The CDR3 consists of 14 residues. The CDR3 region is CASSAGGYQETQYF. The DNA for the CDR3 is TGTGCCAGCAGCGCCGGGGGATACCAAGAGACCCAGTACTTC.

The V and J genes are TRBV28 and TRBJ2-7; a weak D match, TRBD1 (6 bases). CDR3 length: 18 amino acids. Trimming stripped 4 bases from V and 5 bases from J, with 27 bases between. Germline loops: CDR1 MDHEN, CDR2 SYDVKM. This CDR3 is CASSSTGLREPFGNEQYF. DNA of the CDR3: TGTGCCAGCAGTTCGACAGGCCTCCGAGAGCCCTTCGGGAACGAGCAGTACTTC.

The rearrangement joins TRBV5-4 to TRBJ1-6, with 9 bases aligning to TRBD1. The CDR3 spans 15 residues. Germline lookup yields CDR1 SGHNT and CDR2 YYREEE (reference sequence). The V and J ends lost 4 bases and 7 bases, in that order; junction bases with no gene match: 6. CDR3 coding DNA: TGTGCCAGCAGCGTGGGGACAGGGAAAAATTCACCCCTCCACTTT. Protein: CASSVGTGKNSPLHF.

This sequence joins TRBV5-4 and TRBJ2-3, with TRBD2 matching over 11 bases. The CDR3 has 16 amino acids. Germline CDR1 is SGHNT and CDR2 is YYREEE (reference sequence). Losses at the gene ends were 4 bases for V and 1 base for J; bases not matched to a gene: 5. The DNA of the CDR3 is TGTGCCAGCAGCCTAAGACTAGCGGGACGCACAGATACGCAGTATTTT. Amino acid sequence: CASSLRLAGRTDTQYF.

The rearrangement links TRBV19 to TRBJ2-2; TRBD1 is a possible D gene (5 bases). The V end lost 0 bases, the J end lost 4 bases, and 6 bases lay between the germline ends. In germline, CDR1 is LNHDA, CDR2 SQIVND (reference sequence). There are 14 residues in the CDR3. This CDR3 reads CASSIDRATGELFF. In nucleotides, the CDR3 is TGTGCCAGTAGTATAGACAGGGCCACCGGGGAGCTGTTTTTT.

The rearrangement links TRBV10-3 to TRBJ2-2, with D maybe TRBD2 (6 bases). The CDR3 is 15 amino acids. CDR1 ENHRY and CDR2 SYGVKD come from the germline V gene. The ends were cut back, 1 base at V and 4 bases at J, with 10 bases in the middle. Here the CDR3 reads CAISELAVGTGELFF. The CDR3 region has the DNA TGTGCCATCAGTGAGTTAGCGGTGGGCACCGGGGAGCTGTTTTTT.

The V gene is TRBV28, the J gene TRBJ1-4; D is possibly TRBD1 (5 bases). Germline V CDR1 and CDR2: MDHEN, SYDVKM. Trimming removed 5 bases at V and 11 bases at J, with 9 bases between. The CDR3 is 11 amino acids. CDR3 DNA: TGTGCCAGCAGTCCGAACAGGAAACTGTTTTTT. Translated: CASSPNRKLFF.

The chain has TRBV27 and TRBJ2-5, with 9 bases lining up with TRBD2. Losses at the gene ends were 10 bases for V and 5 bases for J; bases not matched to a gene: 11. Germline loops: CDR1 MNHEY, CDR2 SMNVEV (reference sequence). The CDR3 loop spans 14 amino acids. CDR3 DNA sequence: TGTGCCACGTCGTGGCGGGGGGGCCTTGAGACCCAGTACTTC. Translated, it gives CATSWRGGLETQYF.

The chain couples TRBV5-4 to TRBJ2-3; D perhaps matches TRBD1 (6 bases). The CDR3 runs to 14 residues. Trimming cost V 2 bases and J 1 base, with 8 bases left between them. The germline gives CDR1 SGHNT, CDR2 YYREEE (reference sequence). Written as DNA, the CDR3 is TGTGCCAGCAGCTTTGGACAGCGCACAGATACGCAGTATTTT. Residues: CASSFGQRTDTQYF.

This clone occurred many times. The rearrangement uses TRBV13 and TRBJ2-1; D gene unclear. The V gene's germline CDR1 is PRHDT and CDR2 FYEKMQ (reference sequence). Trimming left V 3 bases short and J 5 bases short, with 8 bases between. There are 13 residues in the CDR3. The CDR3 bases are TGTGCCAGCAGCTTCGGCCACAACAATGAGCAGTTCTTC. Its translation is CASSFGHNNEQFF.